The clone carrying this T cell receptor (beta chain) is classed as medium-sized. The antigen remains unidentified. V was pared by 6 bases and J by 7 bases, with 7 bases of the junction left unmatched. The V gene's germline CDR1 is MNHEY and CDR2 SVGEGT. The CDR3 is 13 residues long. This entry belongs to a study of vaccination and CD4 T cells after COVID-19. Across the whole study: Recovered patients in the cohort numbered six men and four women, two of them Hispanic. The post-COVID sampling time was a median 101 days after diagnosis, ranging from 35 to 161.

Treatment reported: 10-day PBMC culture with coronavirus spike peptide pools or control peptides (ViraFEST assay). There were positive PCR dates ranging from March to December 2020, all predating US Alpha, Beta and Delta variants. Medium was half-exchanged with fresh IL-2 medium on days 3 and 7. The Oncomine TCR Beta short-read assay sequenced DNA from cultured CD4+ T cells. TCRdb redid the calling of the PCR reads with MiXCR, one entry per CDR3 protein. In the table there are approximately 16,000 distinct CDR3 sequences, around 30% of which are singletons. V and J are TRBV6-2 or TRBV6-3 and TRBJ1-2; 8 positions agree with TRBD1. The sample comprised cultured CD4+ T cells from blood. This clonotype was sampled from a human donor with COVID-19. The CDR3 nucleotides read TGTGCCAGCAGCCGGGACAGGTTGTCTGGCTACACCTTC. Translated: CASSRDRLSGYTF.